This TCR beta chain appears in the sequencing data of a study of blood T cell repertoires in COVID-19. Across the study: PBMCs, B-cell-depleted T cells, or T cells provided the cDNA or gDNA that made up the material.

The authors' processing: Amplification with reference gene primers provided the estimates of nucleated cell counts. Libraries were prepared by immunoSEQ multiplex PCR; TCRdb keeps only in-frame clonotypes and omits some of them. That table is the source of V, J and clone size, and D and trimming were worked out from the DNA. The data show under 200,000 clones, 83% seen once. This receptor was identified in a human donor in a cohort sampled during active COVID-19. The sequencing input was peripheral blood.

In DNA form, the CDR3 reads TGTGCCAGCAGCCAAGAAGGGACAGGGCTTTCCTACGAGCAGTACTTC. It yields the protein CASSQEGTGLSYEQYF. The chain carries TRBV3-1 (or the pseudogene TRBV3-2) and TRBJ2-7; 9 nucleotides align to TRBD1. This CDR3 comprises 16 residues. Germline-derived CDR1 and CDR2 are LGHDT and YNNKEL (reference sequence). V lost 0 bases and J lost 1; bases outside the gene matches: 4.